The rows below give T cell receptor beta chains drawn from one sample of a study of blood T cells in healthy people across ages. TCRdb re-called the 5' RACE reads through MiXCR, storing one row per CDR3 protein. The sample lists under 850,000 distinct CDR3 sequences; under 40% were seen once. The sample taken for sequencing was blood. These receptors were obtained from a man aged 18 to 29 in good health. Both conserved end residues are part of each CDR3. The D gene is left open where the match is weak. Some rows have no size entry. The others give once, few or many, or a class for an expanded clone.

v_gene	j_gene	len	d_gene	abundance	CDR3aa	CDR3nt
TRBV7-2	TRBJ1-1	14	TRBD1	.	CASSHRDRHTEAFF	TGTGCCAGCAGTCACCGGGACAGACACACTGAAGCTTTCTTT
TRBV20-1	TRBJ1-1	9	.	.	CSARDEVFF	TGCAGTGCTAGAGATGAAGTTTTCTTT
TRBV6-5	TRBJ2-6	15	.	few	CASSYSFSGANVLTF	TGTGCCAGCAGTTACTCCTTCTCTGGGGCCAACGTCCTGACTTTC
TRBV6-5	TRBJ1-2	13	TRBD1	few	CASSSETGSGYTF	TGTGCCAGCAGTTCCGAGACAGGGTCAGGCTACACCTTC
TRBV3-1	TRBJ1-1	15	.	.	CASSHERRGGTEAFF	TGTGCCAGCAGCCATGAAAGGCGGGGAGGCACTGAAGCTTTCTTT
TRBV2	TRBJ2-3	14	.	few	CASSRDFPTDTQYF	TGTGCCAGCAGCAGGGACTTCCCCACAGATACGCAGTATTTT
TRBV5-1	TRBJ2-1	15	TRBD2	.	CASSLGLAGAGEQFF	TGCGCCAGCAGCTTGGGACTAGCGGGGGCTGGTGAGCAGTTCTTC
TRBV28	TRBJ1-5	14	.	few	CASSMGGANQPQHF	TGTGCCAGCAGTATGGGGGGGGCCAATCAGCCCCAGCATTTT
TRBV12-3/TRBV12-4	TRBJ1-2	11	.	.	CASYGARGYTF	TGTGCCAGTTACGGGGCGCGGGGCTACACCTTC
TRBV18	TRBJ2-3	15	.	few	CASSPPLERQDTQYF	TGTGCCAGCTCACCACCACTGGAAAGGCAAGATACGCAGTATTTT
TRBV20-1	TRBJ2-5	16	TRBD2	.	CSARRAGLVIQETQYF	TGCAGTGCTCGGCGAGCGGGACTAGTCATCCAAGAGACCCAGTACTTC
TRBV11-2	TRBJ2-3	15	.	few	CASSNTGTSTDTQYF	TGTGCCAGCAGCAACACCGGGACTAGCACAGATACGCAGTATTTT
TRBV5-4	TRBJ2-1	15	.	few	CASSSNRVGGNEQFF	TGTGCCAGCAGCTCAAATAGGGTGGGTGGCAATGAGCAGTTCTTC
TRBV20-1	TRBJ2-5	14	.	few	CSARPDRGQETQYF	TGCAGTGCTAGGCCTGACCGGGGCCAAGAGACCCAGTACTTC
TRBV20-1	TRBJ1-1	14	.	.	CSALLAGEVAEAFF	TGCAGTGCTTTACTAGCAGGGGAGGTAGCTGAAGCTTTCTTT
TRBV11-2	TRBJ2-5	13	.	many	CASRRGDEETQYF	TGTGCCAGCCGGAGGGGTGATGAAGAGACCCAGTACTTC
TRBV10-3	TRBJ2-1	15	.	many	CAISEGQGRGNEQFF	TGTGCCATCAGTGAGGGTCAGGGGAGAGGCAATGAGCAGTTCTTC
TRBV12-3/TRBV12-4	TRBJ1-2	13	.	.	CASSWAGEYGYTF	TGTGCCAGCAGTTGGGCAGGCGAGTATGGCTACACCTTC
TRBV2	TRBJ2-1	11	.	many	CASSLSRVEFF	TGTGCCAGCAGTTTGTCAAGAGTGGAGTTCTTC
TRBV3-1	TRBJ1-2	14	.	few	CASSPRTGIGGYTF	TGTGCCAGCAGCCCGCGAACAGGGATCGGTGGCTACACCTTC
TRBV7-2	TRBJ2-5	16	.	few	CASSPQRNVLAETQYF	TGTGCCAGCAGCCCACAGCGAAACGTACTGGCGGAGACCCAGTACTTC
TRBV5-1	TRBJ1-1	14	.	few	CASSFKSQNTEAFF	TGCGCCAGCAGCTTCAAGTCTCAGAACACTGAAGCTTTCTTT
TRBV29-1	TRBJ2-1	13	TRBD1	.	CSVERGPYNEQFF	TGCAGCGTTGAAAGGGGGCCTTACAATGAGCAGTTCTTC
TRBV12-3/TRBV12-4	TRBJ1-5	15	.	.	CASRPSQGFHQPQHF	TGTGCCAGCAGGCCCTCACAGGGATTCCATCAGCCCCAGCATTTT
TRBV20-1	TRBJ1-5	13	.	few	CSARTGGDQPQHF	TGCAGTGCTAGGACAGGCGGGGATCAGCCCCAGCATTTT
TRBV4-3	TRBJ1-2	17	.	.	CASSRQGGGWESYGYTF	TGCGCCAGCAGCCGACAAGGAGGCGGGTGGGAGAGCTATGGCTACACCTTC
TRBV27	TRBJ2-7	13	.	.	CASKAGSSYEQYF	TGTGCCAGCAAGGCAGGGAGCTCCTACGAGCAGTACTTC
TRBV3-1	TRBJ2-7	18	.	few	CASSQVPHRIDGYNEQYF	TGTGCCAGCAGCCAAGTACCCCACCGTATCGACGGTTACAATGAGCAGTACTTC
TRBV4-3	TRBJ1-4	16	.	.	CASSQDRVGTNEKLFF	TGCGCCAGCAGCCAAGACAGGGTCGGAACTAATGAAAAACTGTTTTTT